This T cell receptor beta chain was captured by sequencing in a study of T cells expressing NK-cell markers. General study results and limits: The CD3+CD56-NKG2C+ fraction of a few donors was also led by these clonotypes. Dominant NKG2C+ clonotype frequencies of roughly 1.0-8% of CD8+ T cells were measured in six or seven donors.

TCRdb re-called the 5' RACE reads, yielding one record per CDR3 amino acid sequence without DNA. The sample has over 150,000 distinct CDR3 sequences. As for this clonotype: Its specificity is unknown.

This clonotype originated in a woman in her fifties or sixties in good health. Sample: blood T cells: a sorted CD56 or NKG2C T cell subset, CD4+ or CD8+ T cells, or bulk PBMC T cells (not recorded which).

Here the CDR3 reads CSVDMDGNTEAFF. V usage is TRBV29-1 and J usage is TRBJ1-1. Per the germline V gene, CDR1 is SQVTM and CDR2 is ANQGSEA. The CDR3 is made up of 13 amino acids.